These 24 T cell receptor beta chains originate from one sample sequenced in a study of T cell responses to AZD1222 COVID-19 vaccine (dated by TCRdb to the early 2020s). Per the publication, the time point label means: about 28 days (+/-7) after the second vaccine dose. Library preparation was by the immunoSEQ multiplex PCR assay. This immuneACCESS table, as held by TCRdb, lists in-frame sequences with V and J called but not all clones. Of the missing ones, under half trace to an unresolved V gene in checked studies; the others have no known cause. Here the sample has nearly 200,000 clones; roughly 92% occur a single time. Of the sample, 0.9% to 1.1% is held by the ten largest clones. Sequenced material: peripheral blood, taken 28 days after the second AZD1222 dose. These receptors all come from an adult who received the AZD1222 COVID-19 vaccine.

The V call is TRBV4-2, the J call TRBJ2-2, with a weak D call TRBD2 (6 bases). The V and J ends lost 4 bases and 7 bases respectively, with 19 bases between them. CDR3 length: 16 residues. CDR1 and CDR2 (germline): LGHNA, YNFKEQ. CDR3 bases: TGTGCCAGCAGCCCTCGGGCGGGGCTCGTGGTCGGGGAGCTGTTTTTT. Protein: CASSPRAGLVVGELFF.

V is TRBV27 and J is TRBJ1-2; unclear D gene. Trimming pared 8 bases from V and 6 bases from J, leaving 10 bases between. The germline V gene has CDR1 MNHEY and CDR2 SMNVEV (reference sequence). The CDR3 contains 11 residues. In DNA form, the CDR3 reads TGTGCCAGCCGGAGGGAGAATGGCTACACCTTC. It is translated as CASRRENGYTF.

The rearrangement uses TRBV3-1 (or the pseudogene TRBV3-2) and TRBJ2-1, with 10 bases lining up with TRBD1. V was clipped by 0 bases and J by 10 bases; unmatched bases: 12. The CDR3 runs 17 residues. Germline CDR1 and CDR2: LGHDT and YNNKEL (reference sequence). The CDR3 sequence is CASSQDGLGTGVGEQFF. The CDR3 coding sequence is TGTGCCAGCAGCCAAGACGGTTTAGGGACAGGGGTCGGGGAGCAGTTCTTC.

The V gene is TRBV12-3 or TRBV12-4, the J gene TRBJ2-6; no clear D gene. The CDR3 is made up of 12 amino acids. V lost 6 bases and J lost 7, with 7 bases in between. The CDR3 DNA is TGTGCCAGCAGGTTCGGCGCCAACGTCCTGACTTTC. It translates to CASRFGANVLTF.

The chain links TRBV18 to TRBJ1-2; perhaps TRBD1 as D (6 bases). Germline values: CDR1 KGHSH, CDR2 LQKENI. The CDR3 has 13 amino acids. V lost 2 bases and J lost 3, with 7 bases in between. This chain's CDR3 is CASSPNRDYGYTF. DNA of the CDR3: TGTGCCAGCTCACCAAACAGGGACTATGGCTACACCTTC. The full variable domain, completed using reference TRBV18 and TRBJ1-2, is NAGVMQNPRHLVRRRGQEARLRCSPMKGHSHVYWYRQLPEEGLKFMVYLQKENIIDESGMPKERFSAEFPKEGPSILRIQQVVRGDSAAYFCASSPNRDYGYTFGSGTRLTVV.

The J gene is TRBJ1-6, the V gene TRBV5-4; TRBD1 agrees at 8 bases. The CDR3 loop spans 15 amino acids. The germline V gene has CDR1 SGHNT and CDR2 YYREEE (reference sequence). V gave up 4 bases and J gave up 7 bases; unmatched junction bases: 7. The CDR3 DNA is TGTGCCAGCAGCCGATTGGACAGGGAGAATTCACCCCTCCACTTT. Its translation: CASSRLDRENSPLHF.

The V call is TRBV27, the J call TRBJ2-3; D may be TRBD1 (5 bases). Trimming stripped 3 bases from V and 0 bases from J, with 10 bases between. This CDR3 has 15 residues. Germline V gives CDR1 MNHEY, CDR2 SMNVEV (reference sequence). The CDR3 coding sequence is TGTGCCAGCAGTTTGTATAGGGGAAGCACAGATACGCAGTATTTT. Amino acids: CASSLYRGSTDTQYF.

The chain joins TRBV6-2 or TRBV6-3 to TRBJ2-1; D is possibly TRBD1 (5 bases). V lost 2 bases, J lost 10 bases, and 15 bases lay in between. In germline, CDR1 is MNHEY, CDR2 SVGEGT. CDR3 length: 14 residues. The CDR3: CASSYNSIRGEQFF. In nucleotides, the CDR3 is TGTGCCAGCAGTTACAACTCGATTAGGGGCGAGCAGTTCTTC.

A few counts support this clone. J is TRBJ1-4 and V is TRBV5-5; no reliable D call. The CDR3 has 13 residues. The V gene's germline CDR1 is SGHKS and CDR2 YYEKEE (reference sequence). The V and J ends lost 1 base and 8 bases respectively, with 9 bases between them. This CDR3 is CASSLYLGEKLFF. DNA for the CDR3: TGTGCCAGCAGCTTGTATTTAGGCGAAAAACTGTTTTTT.

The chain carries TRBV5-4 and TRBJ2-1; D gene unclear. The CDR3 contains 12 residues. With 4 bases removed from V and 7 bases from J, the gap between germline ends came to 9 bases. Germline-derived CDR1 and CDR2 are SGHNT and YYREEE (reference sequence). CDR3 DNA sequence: TGTGCCAGCAGCCCCACGGGTAATGAGCAGTTCTTC. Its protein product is CASSPTGNEQFF. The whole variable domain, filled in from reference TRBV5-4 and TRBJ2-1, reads ETGVTQSPTHLIKTRGQQVTLRCSSQSGHNTVSWYQQALGQGPQFIFQYYREEENGRGNFPPRFSGLQFPNYSSELNVNALELDDSALYLCASSPTGNEQFFGPGTRLTVL.

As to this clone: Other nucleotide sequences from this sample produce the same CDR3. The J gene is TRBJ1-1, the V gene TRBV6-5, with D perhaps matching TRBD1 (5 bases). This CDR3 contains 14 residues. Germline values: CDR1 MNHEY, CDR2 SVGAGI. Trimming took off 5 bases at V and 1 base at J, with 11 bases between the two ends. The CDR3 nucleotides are TGTGCCAGCAGTCGTCAAGGGGCGAACACTGAAGCTTTCTTT. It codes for CASSRQGANTEAFF.

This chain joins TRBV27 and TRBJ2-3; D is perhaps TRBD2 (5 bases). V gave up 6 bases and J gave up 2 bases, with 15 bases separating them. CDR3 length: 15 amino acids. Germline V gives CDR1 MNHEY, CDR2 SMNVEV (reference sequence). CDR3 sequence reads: CASRLGSFFTDTQYF. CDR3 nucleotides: TGTGCCAGCAGATTAGGGAGTTTCTTCACAGATACGCAGTATTTT.

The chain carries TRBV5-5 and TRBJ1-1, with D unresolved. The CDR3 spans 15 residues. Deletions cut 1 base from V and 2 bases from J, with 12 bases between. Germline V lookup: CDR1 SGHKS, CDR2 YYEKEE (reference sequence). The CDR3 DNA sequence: TGTGCCAGCAGCTTGCCCCGGATGGATAACACTGAAGCTTTCTTT. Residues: CASSLPRMDNTEAFF.

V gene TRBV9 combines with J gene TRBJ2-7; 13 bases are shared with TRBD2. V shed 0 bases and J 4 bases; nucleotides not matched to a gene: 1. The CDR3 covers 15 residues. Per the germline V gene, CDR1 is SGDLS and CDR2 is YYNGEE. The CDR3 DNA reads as TGTGCCAGCAGCGTAGGGACTAGCGGGGGTTACGAGCAGTACTTC. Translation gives CASSVGTSGGYEQYF.

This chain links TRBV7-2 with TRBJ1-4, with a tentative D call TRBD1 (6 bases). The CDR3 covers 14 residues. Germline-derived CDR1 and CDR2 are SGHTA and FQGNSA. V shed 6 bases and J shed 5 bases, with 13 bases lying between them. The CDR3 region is CASSRTVRNEKLFF. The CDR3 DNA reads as TGTGCCAGCAGTCGGACAGTTAGAAATGAAAAACTGTTTTTT.

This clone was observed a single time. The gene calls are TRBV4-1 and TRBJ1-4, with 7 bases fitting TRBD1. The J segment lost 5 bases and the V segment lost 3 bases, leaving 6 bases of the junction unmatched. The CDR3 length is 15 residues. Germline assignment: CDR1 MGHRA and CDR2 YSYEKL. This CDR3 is CASSQWTGINEKLFF. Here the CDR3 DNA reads TGCGCCAGCAGCCAGTGGACAGGAATAAATGAAAAACTGTTTTTT.

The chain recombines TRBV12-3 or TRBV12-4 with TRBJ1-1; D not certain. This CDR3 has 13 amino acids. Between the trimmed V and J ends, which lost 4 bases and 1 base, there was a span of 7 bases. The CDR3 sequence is CASSYTKNTEAFF. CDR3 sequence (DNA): TGTGCCAGCAGTTACACTAAGAACACTGAAGCTTTCTTT.

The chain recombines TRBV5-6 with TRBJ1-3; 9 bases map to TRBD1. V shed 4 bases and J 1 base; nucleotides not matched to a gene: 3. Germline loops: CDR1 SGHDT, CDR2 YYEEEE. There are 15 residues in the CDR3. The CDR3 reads CASSGQGISGNTIYF. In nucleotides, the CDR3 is TGTGCCAGCAGCGGACAGGGGATTTCTGGAAACACCATATATTTT.

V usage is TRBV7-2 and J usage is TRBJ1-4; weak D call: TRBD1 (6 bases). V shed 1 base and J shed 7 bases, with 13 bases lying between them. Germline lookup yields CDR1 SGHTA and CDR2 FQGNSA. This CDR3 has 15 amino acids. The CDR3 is CASSLEGGKAEKLFF. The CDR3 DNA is TGTGCCAGCAGCTTAGAGGGGGGAAAGGCTGAAAAACTGTTTTTT.

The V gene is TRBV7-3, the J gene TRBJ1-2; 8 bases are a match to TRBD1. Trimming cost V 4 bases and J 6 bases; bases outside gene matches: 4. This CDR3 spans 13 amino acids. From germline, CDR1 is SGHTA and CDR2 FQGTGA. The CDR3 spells CASSSDREDGYTF. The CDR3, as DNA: TGTGCCAGCAGCTCGGACAGGGAGGATGGCTACACCTTC.

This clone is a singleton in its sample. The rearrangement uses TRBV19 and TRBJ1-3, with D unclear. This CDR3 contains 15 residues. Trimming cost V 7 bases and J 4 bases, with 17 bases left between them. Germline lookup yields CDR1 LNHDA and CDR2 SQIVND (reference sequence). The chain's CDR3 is CASTHHSARGNTIYF. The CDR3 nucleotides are TGTGCCAGTACTCATCATTCGGCGAGGGGAAACACCATATATTTT.

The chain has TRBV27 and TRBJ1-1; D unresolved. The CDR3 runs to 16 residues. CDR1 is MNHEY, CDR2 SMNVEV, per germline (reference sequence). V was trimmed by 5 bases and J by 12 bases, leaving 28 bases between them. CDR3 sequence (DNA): TGTGCCAGCAGTCCCTTCCTGACACCCGGGGAAGGTGGGTCTTTCTTT. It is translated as CASSPFLTPGEGGSFF.

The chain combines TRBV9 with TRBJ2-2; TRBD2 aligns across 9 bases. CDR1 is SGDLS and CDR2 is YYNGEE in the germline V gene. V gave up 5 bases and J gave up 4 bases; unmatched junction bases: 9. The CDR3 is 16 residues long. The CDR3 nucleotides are TGTGCCAGCAGTAAGGCGGGGGGGCGCAGCACCGGGGAGCTGTTTTTT. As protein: CASSKAGGRSTGELFF.

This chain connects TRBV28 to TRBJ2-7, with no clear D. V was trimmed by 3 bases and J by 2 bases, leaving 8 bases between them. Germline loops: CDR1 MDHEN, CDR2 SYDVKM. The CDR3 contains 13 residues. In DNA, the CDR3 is TGTGCCAGCAGTTTCGAGGCAGCCTACGAGCAGTACTTC. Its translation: CASSFEAAYEQYF.